This TCR beta chain was captured in a study of Graves' ophthalmopathy and Graves' hyperthyroidism. Study-level findings and limits: Blood repertoires reportedly contained most expanded thyroid clonotypes above 0.001 frequency.

Note on this clonotype: Antigen: not known.

CDR1 and CDR2 (germline): MNHEY, SMNVEV (reference sequence). The CDR3 consists of 14 residues. V gave up 2 bases and J gave up 3 bases; unmatched junction bases: 2. Transcripts of RNA were the source for amplifying TCR beta CDR3 regions. First-round RT-PCR relied on HTBI primers, and a second-round multiplex PCR came next. Each CDR3 protein gets one entry after TCRdb re-called the multiplex PCR reads with MiXCR. The data hold about 480,000 distinct CDR3 sequences, with roughly an eighth observed a single time. The chain carries TRBV27 and TRBJ2-7, with 9 positions matching TRBD2. The clonotype comes from a woman aged 25 to 39 with Graves' ophthalmopathy. The specimen sequenced was blood. The CDR3 nucleotides are TGTGCCAGCAGTTTACGACTAGCGGTCTACGAGCAGTACTTC. It translates to CASSLRLAVYEQYF.